The rows below give T cell receptor beta chains drawn from one sample of a study of T cell repertoires in cytomegalovirus infection. Each CDR3 protein gets one entry after TCRdb re-called the reads with MiXCR. Among 300,000 or so distinct CDR3 sequences listed, around 10% were seen once. Sequencing used PBMCs. The receptor source for this set is a human donor in good health (CMV status not recorded). Some clones in this sample may be carry-over from other donors' samples. Both conserved end residues are trimmed from each CDR3. Each record gives: V gene, CDR3 protein.

V: TRBV6-5
CDR3: ASSYGEGTYGYT

V: TRBV12-3/TRBV12-4
CDR3: ASSHATSGGAGSKNIQY

V: TRBV29-1
CDR3: SVEGHRNYT

V: TRBV6-6
CDR3: ASSYPGRDEAF

V: TRBV10-3
CDR3: AIRERTDTQY

V: TRBV6-5
CDR3: ASSYEIVTELSSGANVLT

V: TRBV10-1
CDR3: ATVGGAPTEAF

V: TRBV20-1
CDR3: SARGQQETQY

V: TRBV18
CDR3: ASSPVLQETQY

V: TRBV7-2
CDR3: ASSFRDSPSGANVLT

V: TRBV7-9
CDR3: ASTQASSYNEQF

V: TRBV7-9
CDR3: ASRKPDIAYNEQF

V: TRBV27
CDR3: ASSQVGGSSYNEQF

V: TRBV6-5
CDR3: ASSPVVGSGANVLT

V: TRBV19
CDR3: ASGADGSTDTQY

V: TRBV18
CDR3: ASSPPGGPITEAF

V: TRBV7-2
CDR3: ASSLGTSWEKLF

V: TRBV28
CDR3: ASSLGLYSYNEQF

V: TRBV5-1
CDR3: ASSFDGVGYGYT

V: TRBV12-3/TRBV12-4
CDR3: ASSLAGSYFNQPQH

V: TRBV20-1
CDR3: TAQYSNQPQH

V: TRBV28
CDR3: ASSLFGGPPTIGDTQY

V: TRBV7-2
CDR3: ASSLDRGDNIQY

V: TRBV5-5
CDR3: ASSSKHLVNTGELF

V: TRBV5-5
CDR3: ASSLTLGTSGGPIETQY

V: TRBV28
CDR3: ASGLDSYTDTQY

V: TRBV7-2
CDR3: ASGSGTGKYEQY

V: TRBV7-9
CDR3: ASLPSGSYGYT

V: TRBV14
CDR3: ASSQVQGNSPLH

V: TRBV20-1
CDR3: SARDALRVQETQY

V: TRBV10-3
CDR3: ASDPGPGSPGANVLT

V: TRBV5-1
CDR3: ASSLGEGVGPQH

V: TRBV6-5
CDR3: ASSPGRAYNSPLH

V: TRBV14
CDR3: ASSLTSGGAGVQF

V: TRBV14
CDR3: ASSQGQGVLMGKNIQY

V: TRBV6-6
CDR3: ASSTAGPPNEQF

V: TRBV28
CDR3: ASSLFGRVGGRATDTQY

V: TRBV29-1
CDR3: SVARGQQETQY

V: TRBV20-1
CDR3: SARDPRGEKGNEQF

V: TRBV28
CDR3: ASSWDESNNSPLH

V: TRBV20-1
CDR3: SAQGTGGTVREAF

V: TRBV5-1
CDR3: ASSLGWIGGELF

V: TRBV5-1
CDR3: ASSLEGGAFQLQF

V: TRBV2
CDR3: ASSAEGGPPETQY